The present T cell receptor beta chain was sequenced within a study of molecular identifiers for immune sequencing clone quantification listed by TCRdb under 2018. For the study in its entirety: In a replicate experiment, RNA from around 20,000 or 100,000 naive CD8 T cells was split into five aliquots, four of which were sequenced. This methods study used CD8 T cells to benchmark TCR RNA copy counting and molecular-identifier clustering-based TCR repertoire sequencing (MIDCIRS).

CDR1 is given as MNHEY and CDR2 as SVGEGT, both from the germline V gene. The CDR3, from cysteine to phenylalanine, totals 13 residues. CDR3 DNA only is kept here, 39 bases in frame from base 1. The library came from PCR. The instrument was a NextSeq 500. Bulk TCR libraries were prepared as previously described, using TCR primers listed in Table S5. The Qiagen AllPrep DNA/RNA kit was used to purify total RNA. Before analysis, reads from multiple sequencing runs of one library were combined. The original methods were these. Reads were retained only if their TCR constant sequence matched exactly, and those retained reads were trimmed to 150 nt and grouped according to their 12-nt molecular barcodes. Reads inside each barcode group were sub-clustered using a 15% Levenshtein threshold, and a quality-weighted consensus sequence was constructed for each RNA molecule. Non-functional sequences were excluded, and lower-count sequences lying one edit away from another sequence were also excluded. On the basis of fitting two negative binomial distributions, barcode sub-clusters with fewer than 20% of the maximum read count were discarded. TCRdb reworked the public reads: Q25 trimming with fastp, MiXCR clone assembly, productive beta chains retained. Here each entry gathers all rows of one CDR3 protein and keeps the most common genes and DNA. The V and J calls, along with clone size, are taken from TCRdb and not from the paper's own processing. A total of approximately 500,000 distinct CDR3 sequences appear in this sample, approximately 25% of them only once. The ten largest clonotypes hold around 0.78% of the sample.

As to this clonotype: The antigen it recognizes is unknown. This may be a read error: a much more frequent sequence differs by one nucleotide.

Libraries of naive CD8 T cells were built from anywhere between about 18,000 and 1,000,000 sorted cells, with 10%, 30% or 50% of the purified RNA used. Naive CD8 T cells, defined as CD8+CD4-CCR7+CD45RA+, were FACS-sorted into RLT Plus buffer on a BD FACSAria II. To test detection sensitivity, Jurkat RNA equal to ten TCR copies was added to samples of roughly 18,000-1,100,000 naive CD8 T cells. CD8 T cells were enriched with RosetteSep CD8+ T Cell Enrichment Cocktail and Ficoll-Paque, followed by ACK red cell lysis. Broader findings and caveats from the paper: In CMV-specific effector cells, over 98% of molecules were held by clones above 20 RNA copies, whereas under 1% of molecules were held by such clones in naive cells. Modeling estimated about 3.3 recovered TCR RNA copies per cell, compared with about ten by digital PCR, which implies roughly 30% capture efficiency. Identical TCR molecules sharing a barcode could cause highly expanded clone sizes to be underestimated. Even against a background of about a million naive CD8 T cells, spiked-in Jurkat TCR RNA amounting to a single cell's worth was reported to be detectable. When barcode sub-clustering was left out, chimeric consensus sequences inflated TCR diversity, with chimeras reaching as high as 47%. Naive libraries contained spiked-in Jurkat TCR RNA (roughly 10 copies' worth), which is not part of the donor repertoire.

This receptor chain uses TRBV6-2 or TRBV6-3 and TRBJ1-1; the D gene lacks a confident call. Sequenced input: naive CD8+ T cells from blood, with Jurkat cell RNA spiked in. Per the publication, the cell subset or site label means: FACS-sorted CD8+CD4-CCR7+CD45RA+ naive T cells. The origin of this receptor is a human donor in good health. Some libraries in this study had Jurkat cell RNA spiked in. The CDR3 protein: CGSSYYLNTEAFF. The DNA sequence is given as TGTGGCAGCAGTTACTACTTAAACACTGAAGCTTTCTTT.